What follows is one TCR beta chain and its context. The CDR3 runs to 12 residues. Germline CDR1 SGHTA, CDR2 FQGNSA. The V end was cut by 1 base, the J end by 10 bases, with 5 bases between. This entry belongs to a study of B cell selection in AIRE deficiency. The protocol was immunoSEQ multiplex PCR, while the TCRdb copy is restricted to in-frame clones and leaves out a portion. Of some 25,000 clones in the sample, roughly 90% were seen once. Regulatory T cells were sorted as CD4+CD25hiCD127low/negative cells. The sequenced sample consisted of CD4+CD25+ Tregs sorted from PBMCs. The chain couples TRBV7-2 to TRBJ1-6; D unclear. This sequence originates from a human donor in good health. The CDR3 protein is CASSLVGSPLHF. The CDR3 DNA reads TGTGCCAGCAGCTTAGTTGGCTCACCCCTCCACTTT.